This T cell receptor (beta chain) was documented in a study of identical twins. Points from the study as a whole: Out-of-frame alpha sequences that twins shared showed excess low generation probability.

The CDR3 runs 15 residues. V lost 0 bases and J lost 3, with 11 bases in between. A word on this clonotype: Its antigen is currently unknown.

TCRdb called the 5' RACE reads again in MiXCR, with one record for every CDR3 protein. The sample consists of hundreds of thousands of distinct CDR3 sequences, around 7.4% of them appearing once. The same data also went into a second study, on yellow fever vaccine responses in identical twins.

The source material was PBMCs. This sequence was found in a woman aged 18-30 years in good health. The chain combines TRBV12-3 or TRBV12-4 with TRBJ1-2; TRBD1 is a possible D gene (5 bases). In nucleotides, the CDR3 is TGTGCCAGCAGTTTAGCGCTGGGGGTGGACTATGGCTACACCTTC. This translates into CASSLALGVDYGYTF.